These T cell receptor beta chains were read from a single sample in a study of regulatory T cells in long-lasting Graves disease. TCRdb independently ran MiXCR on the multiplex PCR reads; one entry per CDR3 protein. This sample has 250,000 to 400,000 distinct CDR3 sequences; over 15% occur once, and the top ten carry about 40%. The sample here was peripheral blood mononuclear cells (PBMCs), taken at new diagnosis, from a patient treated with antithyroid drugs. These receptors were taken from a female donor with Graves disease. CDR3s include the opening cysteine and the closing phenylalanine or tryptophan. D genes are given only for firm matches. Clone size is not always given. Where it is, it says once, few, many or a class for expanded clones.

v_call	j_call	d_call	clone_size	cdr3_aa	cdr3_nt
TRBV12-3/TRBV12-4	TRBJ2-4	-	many	CASSLVRGAKNIQYF	TGTGCCAGCAGTTTAGTGCGGGGAGCCAAAAACATTCAGTACTTC
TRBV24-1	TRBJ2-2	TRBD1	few	CATSVSPRDSLNTGELFF	TGTGCCACCAGTGTTTCACCGAGGGACAGTCTGAACACCGGGGAGCTGTTTTTT
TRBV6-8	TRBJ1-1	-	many	CASKNTEAFF	TGTGCCAGCAAAAACACTGAAGCTTTCTTT
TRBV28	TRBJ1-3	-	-	CASKPRRGYSGNTIYF	TGTGCCAGCAAACCCCGTCGAGGGTATTCTGGAAACACCATATATTTT
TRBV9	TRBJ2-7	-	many	CASSVAGGSGGEEQYF	TGTGCCAGCAGCGTAGCTGGAGGGAGCGGAGGGGAGGAGCAGTACTTC
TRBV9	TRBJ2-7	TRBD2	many	CASSVESSGRYEQYF	TGTGCCAGCAGCGTAGAGTCTAGCGGGAGATACGAGCAGTACTTC
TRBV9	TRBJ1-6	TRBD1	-	CASSAATGNSPLHF	TGTGCCAGCAGCGCCGCGACAGGGAATTCACCCCTCCACTTT
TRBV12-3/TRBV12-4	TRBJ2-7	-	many	CASSPSTGPKHEQYF	TGTGCCAGCAGTCCATCAACCGGGCCAAAGCACGAGCAGTACTTC
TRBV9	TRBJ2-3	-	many	CASSSGEGDTQYF	TGTGCCAGCAGCTCGGGGGAAGGGGATACGCAGTATTTT
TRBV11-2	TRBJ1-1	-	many	CASSWTGETEAFF	TGTGCCAGCAGCTGGACGGGCGAGACTGAAGCTTTCTTT
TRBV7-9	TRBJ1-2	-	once	CASTTGTEYGYTF	TGTGCCAGCACGACTGGGACTGAATATGGCTACACCTTC
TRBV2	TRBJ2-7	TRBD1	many	CASTGDSYEQYF	TGTGCCAGCACCGGGGACAGTTACGAGCAGTACTTC
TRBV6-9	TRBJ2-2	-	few	CASSYNLLPGSNTGELFF	TGTGCCAGCAGTTACAATCTTCTCCCAGGGTCGAACACCGGGGAGCTGTTTTTT
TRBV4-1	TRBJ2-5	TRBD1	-	CASSPPGQGQKTQYF	TGCGCCAGCAGCCCTCCGGGACAGGGTCAAAAGACCCAGTACTTC
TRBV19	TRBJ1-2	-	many	CASSTLRDGNYGYTF	TGTGCCAGTAGTACGCTAAGGGATGGAAACTATGGCTACACCTTC
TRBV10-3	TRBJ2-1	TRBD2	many	CATIAASGRLRDEQFF	TGTGCCACCATTGCAGCTAGCGGGAGGTTAAGGGATGAGCAGTTCTTC
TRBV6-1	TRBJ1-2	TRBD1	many	CASTEDRVAGYTF	TGTGCCAGCACCGAAGACAGGGTGGCTGGCTACACCTTC
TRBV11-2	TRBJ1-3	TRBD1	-	CASSRTGLNTIYF	TGTGCCAGCAGCCGGACAGGGCTGAACACCATATATTTT
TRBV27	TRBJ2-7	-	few	CASSSPLGQWGEQYF	TGTGCCAGCAGTAGCCCACTGGGTCAATGGGGCGAGCAGTACTTC
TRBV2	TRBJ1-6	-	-	CASRNWGQGGSPLHF	TGTGCCAGCAGGAACTGGGGGCAGGGTGGTTCACCCCTCCACTTT
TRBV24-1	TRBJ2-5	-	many	CATSDLGSQREYF	TGTGCCACCAGTGATTTAGGATCCCAGCGAGAGTACTTC
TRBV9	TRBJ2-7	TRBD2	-	CASSGGLKGYEQYF	TGTGCCAGCAGCGGGGGACTAAAGGGCTACGAGCAGTACTTC
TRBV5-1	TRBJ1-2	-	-	CASSRMGQNYGYTF	TGCGCCAGCAGCCGGATGGGGCAGAACTATGGCTACACCTTC
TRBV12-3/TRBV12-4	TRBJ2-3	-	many	CASSSDATTQYF	TGTGCCAGCAGTTCGGACGCGACTACGCAGTATTTT
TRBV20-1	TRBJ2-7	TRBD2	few	CSARIGGRVGYEQYF	TGCAGTGCTAGAATTGGCGGGAGGGTAGGTTACGAGCAGTACTTC
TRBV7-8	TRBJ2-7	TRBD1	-	CASSSPGQGIEQYF	TGCGCCAGCAGCTCACCCGGACAGGGGATCGAGCAGTACTTC
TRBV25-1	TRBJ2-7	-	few	CASSDGREQYF	TGTGCCAGCAGTGATGGGCGGGAGCAGTACTTC
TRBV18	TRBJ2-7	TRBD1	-	CASSPRSGQGFEQYF	TGTGCCAGCTCACCACGGTCGGGACAGGGGTTCGAGCAGTACTTC
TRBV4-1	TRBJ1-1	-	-	CASSQEKRRQGFEAFF	TGCGCCAGCAGCCAAGAAAAGAGGCGTCAGGGTTTTGAAGCTTTCTTT
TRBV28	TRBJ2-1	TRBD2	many	CASSLYSGSSPNEQFF	TGTGCCAGCAGTTTATATAGCGGGAGCTCTCCCAATGAGCAGTTCTTC
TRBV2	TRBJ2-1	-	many	CASTPRREQFF	TGTGCCAGCACCCCTAGGAGGGAGCAGTTCTTC
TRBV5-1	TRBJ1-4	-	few	CASAKAGTTNEKLFF	TGCGCCAGCGCGAAGGCGGGGACAACTAATGAAAAACTGTTTTTT
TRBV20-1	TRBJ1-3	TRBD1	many	CSATTGGSGNTIYF	TGCAGTGCAACGACAGGGGGATCTGGAAACACCATATATTTT
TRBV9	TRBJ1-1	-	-	CASSLDSPEAFF	TGTGCCAGCAGCTTGGACAGTCCAGAAGCTTTCTTT
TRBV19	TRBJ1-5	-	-	CASSRALRGSGRPQHF	TGTGCCAGTAGTCGAGCCCTTAGGGGTTCGGGGCGGCCCCAGCATTTT
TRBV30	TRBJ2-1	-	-	CAWGTGLAGSAYIYNEQFF	TGTGCCTGGGGGACTGGACTGGCCGGTTCAGCTTACATCTACAATGAGCAGTTCTTC
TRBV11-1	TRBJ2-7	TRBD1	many	CASKAQGSYEQYF	TGTGCCAGCAAAGCACAGGGGAGCTACGAGCAGTACTTC
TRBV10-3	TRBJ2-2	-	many	CAISDRGTYPNTGELFF	TGTGCCATCAGTGACAGAGGGACATACCCCAACACCGGGGAGCTGTTTTTT
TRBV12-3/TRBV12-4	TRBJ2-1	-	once	CASSLLISGTSYNEQFF	TGTGCCAGCAGTTTATTGATTAGCGGTACCTCCTACAATGAGCAGTTCTTC
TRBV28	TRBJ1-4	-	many	CASSSQVYSGEKLFF	TGTGCCAGCAGTTCCCAGGTGTACTCGGGAGAAAAACTGTTTTTT
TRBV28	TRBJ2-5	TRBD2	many	CASSGTSGTKETQYF	TGTGCCAGCAGTGGGACTAGCGGGACGAAAGAGACCCAGTACTTC
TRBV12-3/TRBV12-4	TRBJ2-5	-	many	CASLGPETQYF	TGTGCCAGCCTGGGCCCGGAGACCCAGTACTTC
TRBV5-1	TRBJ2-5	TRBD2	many	CASSLQSGDQETQYF	TGCGCCAGCAGCTTGCAAAGCGGGGATCAAGAGACCCAGTACTTC
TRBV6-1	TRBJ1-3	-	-	CASRTGPRAGNTIYF	TGTGCCAGCAGAACCGGGCCCCGCGCCGGAAACACCATATATTTT
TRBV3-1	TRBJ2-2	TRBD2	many	CASSQDQFSGRITGELFF	TGTGCCAGCAGCCAAGACCAATTTAGCGGGAGGATCACCGGGGAGCTGTTTTTT
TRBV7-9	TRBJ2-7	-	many	CASSLEGGRAGYEQYF	TGTGCCAGCAGCTTAGAAGGCGGCAGGGCAGGCTACGAGCAGTACTTC
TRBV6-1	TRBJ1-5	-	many	CASSERAFWGNQPQHF	TGTGCCAGCAGTGAAAGGGCGTTCTGGGGCAATCAGCCCCAGCATTTT
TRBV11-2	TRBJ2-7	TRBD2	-	CASSRSTSGSYEQYF	TGTGCCAGCAGCCGATCGACTAGCGGGAGCTACGAGCAGTACTTC
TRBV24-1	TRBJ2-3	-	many	CATSDRAVFADTQYF	TGTGCCACCAGTGATCGAGCTGTTTTTGCAGATACGCAGTATTTT
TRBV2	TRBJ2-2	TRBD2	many	CASSEGGLGAGELFF	TGTGCCAGCAGTGAAGGGGGACTAGGTGCCGGGGAGCTGTTTTTT
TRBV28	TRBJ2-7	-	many	CASAGWTELYEQYF	TGTGCCAGCGCTGGTTGGACCGAACTCTACGAGCAGTACTTC
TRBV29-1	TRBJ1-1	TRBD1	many	CSGGQGTNTEAFF	TGCAGCGGGGGACAGGGGACGAACACTGAAGCTTTCTTT
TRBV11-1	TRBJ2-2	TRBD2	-	CASSPPVGRTAGGTGELFF	TGTGCCAGCAGCCCACCCGTAGGACGGACCGCGGGGGGTACCGGGGAGCTGTTTTTT